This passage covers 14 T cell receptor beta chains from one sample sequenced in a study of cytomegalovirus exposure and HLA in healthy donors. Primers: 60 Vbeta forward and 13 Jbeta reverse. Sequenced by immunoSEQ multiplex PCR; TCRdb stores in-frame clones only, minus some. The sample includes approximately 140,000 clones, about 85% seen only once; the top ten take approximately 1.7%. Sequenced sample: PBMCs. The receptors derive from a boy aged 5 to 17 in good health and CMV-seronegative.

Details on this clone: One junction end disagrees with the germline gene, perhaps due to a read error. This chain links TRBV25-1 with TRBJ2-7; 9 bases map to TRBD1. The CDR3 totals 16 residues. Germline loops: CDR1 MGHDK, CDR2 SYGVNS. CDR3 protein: CASSAKPGQGSNEQYF. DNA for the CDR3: TGTGCCAGCAGTGCGAAACCGGGACAGGGCTCCAACGAGCAGTACTTC.

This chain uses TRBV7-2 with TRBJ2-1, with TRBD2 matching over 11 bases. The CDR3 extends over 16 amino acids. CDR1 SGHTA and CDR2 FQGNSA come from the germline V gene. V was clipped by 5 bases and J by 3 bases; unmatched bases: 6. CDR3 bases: TGTGCCAGCAGCCACACGACTAGCGGGAACTACAATGAGCAGTTCTTC. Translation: CASSHTTSGNYNEQFF.

DNA for the CDR3: TGTGCCAGCAGCAAACAGGGGAACACTGAAGCTTTCTTT. Residues: CASSKQGNTEAFF. The chain recombines TRBV11-2 with TRBJ1-1; D is possibly TRBD1 (6 bases). Germline V CDR1 and CDR2: SGHAT, FQNNGV. V shed 5 bases and J shed 1 base, with 8 bases lying between them. This CDR3 has 13 amino acids.

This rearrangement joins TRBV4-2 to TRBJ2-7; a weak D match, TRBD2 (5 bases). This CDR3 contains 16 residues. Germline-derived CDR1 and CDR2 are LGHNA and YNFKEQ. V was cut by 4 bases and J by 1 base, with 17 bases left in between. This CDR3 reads CASSPSVGPGSYEQYF. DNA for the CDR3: TGTGCCAGCAGCCCCTCTGTTGGCCCGGGGTCCTACGAGCAGTACTTC.

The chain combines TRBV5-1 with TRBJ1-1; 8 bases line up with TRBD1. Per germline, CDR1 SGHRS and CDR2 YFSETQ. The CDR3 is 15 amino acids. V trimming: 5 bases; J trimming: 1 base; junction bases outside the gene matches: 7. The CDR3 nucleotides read TGCGCCAGCAGTTGGACCGGGACAGGGAACACTGAAGCTTTCTTT. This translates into CASSWTGTGNTEAFF.

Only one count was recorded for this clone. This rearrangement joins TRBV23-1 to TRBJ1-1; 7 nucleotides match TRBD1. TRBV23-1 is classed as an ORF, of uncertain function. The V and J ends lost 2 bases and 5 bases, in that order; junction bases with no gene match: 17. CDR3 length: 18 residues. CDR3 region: CASSQHFRLDRKGTEAFF. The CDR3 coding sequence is TGCGCCAGCAGTCAACATTTTAGGCTGGACAGGAAGGGGACTGAAGCTTTCTTT.

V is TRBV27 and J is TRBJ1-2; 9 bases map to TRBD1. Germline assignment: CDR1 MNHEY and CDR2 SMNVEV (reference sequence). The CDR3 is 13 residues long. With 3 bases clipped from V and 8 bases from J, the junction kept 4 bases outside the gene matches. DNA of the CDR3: TGTGCCAGCAGTTTCGGGACAGGGCAAGGCTACACCTTC. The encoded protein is CASSFGTGQGYTF.

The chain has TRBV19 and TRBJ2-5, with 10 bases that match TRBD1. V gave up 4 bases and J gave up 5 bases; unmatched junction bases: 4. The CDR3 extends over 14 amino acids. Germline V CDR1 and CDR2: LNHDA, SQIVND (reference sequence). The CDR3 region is CASSRQGAWETQYF. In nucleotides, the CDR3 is TGTGCCAGTAGTAGACAGGGGGCTTGGGAGACCCAGTACTTC.

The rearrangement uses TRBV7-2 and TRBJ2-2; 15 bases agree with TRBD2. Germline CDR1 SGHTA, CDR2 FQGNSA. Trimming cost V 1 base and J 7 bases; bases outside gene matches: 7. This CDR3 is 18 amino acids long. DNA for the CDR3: TGTGCCAGCAGCTTAGGGACTAGCGGGAGGGCCTTTATCGGGGAGCTGTTTTTT. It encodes CASSLGTSGRAFIGELFF.

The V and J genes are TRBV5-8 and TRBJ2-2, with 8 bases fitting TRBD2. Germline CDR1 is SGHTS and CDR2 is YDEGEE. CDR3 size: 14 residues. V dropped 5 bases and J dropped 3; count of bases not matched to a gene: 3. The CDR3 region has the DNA TGTGCCAGCAGTCCTAGCGGGTACACCGGGGAGCTGTTTTTT. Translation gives CASSPSGYTGELFF.

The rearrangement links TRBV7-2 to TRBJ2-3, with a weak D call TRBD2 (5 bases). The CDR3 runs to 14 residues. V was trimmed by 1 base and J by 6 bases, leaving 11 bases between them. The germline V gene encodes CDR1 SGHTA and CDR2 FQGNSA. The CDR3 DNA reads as TGTGCCAGCAGCTTAGAAGCGGTCACGGATACGCAGTATTTT. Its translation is CASSLEAVTDTQYF.

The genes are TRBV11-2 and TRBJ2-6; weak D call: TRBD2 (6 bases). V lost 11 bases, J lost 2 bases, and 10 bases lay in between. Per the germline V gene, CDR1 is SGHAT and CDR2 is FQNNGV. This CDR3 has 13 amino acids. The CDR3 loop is CAGGGAGANVLTF. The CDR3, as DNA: TGTGCCGGCGGAGGGGCTGGGGCCAACGTCCTGACTTTC.

DNA of the CDR3: TGTGCCAGCAGCGTAACGGGGACAGGGTACGAGCAGTACTTC. It specifies CASSVTGTGYEQYF. V usage is TRBV9 and J usage is TRBJ2-7, with TRBD1 matching 9 bases. Germline-derived CDR1 and CDR2 are SGDLS and YYNGEE. The CDR3 loop spans 14 amino acids. V shed 1 base and J 4 bases; nucleotides not matched to a gene: 3.

The CDR3 nucleotides read TGTGCCAGCAGCTTGGTCCGCGGTTATCAAGATACGCAGTATTTT. It specifies CASSLVRGYQDTQYF. V usage is TRBV5-6 and J usage is TRBJ2-3, with no clear D. V gave up 0 bases and J gave up 5 bases, with 13 bases separating them. This CDR3 is built from 15 residues. Germline loops: CDR1 SGHDT, CDR2 YYEEEE.